The text below deals with one T cell receptor (beta chain). As originally analysed: The authors estimated nucleated cell counts from reference gene primer amplification. Only in-frame clones appear in the TCRdb table, and some are missing; sequencing was by immunoSEQ multiplex PCR. The V and J calls and the clone size are those of that table, but D and trimming were determined from the DNA. The sample comprises under 200,000 clones, around 80% of which are singletons, and 9.1% rests with the top ten. CDR3 length: 13 residues. Trimming stripped 1 base from V and 4 bases from J, with 7 bases between. Germline CDR1 and CDR2: LNHDA and SQIVND (reference sequence). These data come from a study of blood T cell repertoires in COVID-19. Overall study context: COVID-19 samples from acute and convalescent phases originated in the United States, Italy and Spain. T cells, B-cell-depleted T cells, or PBMCs provided the cDNA or gDNA that served as material.

Sequenced material: peripheral blood. The chain is built from TRBV19 and TRBJ1-2; D not certain. The clonotype comes from a woman of 80 years or more with active or convalescent COVID-19. The CDR3 DNA sequence: TGTGCCAGTAGTATAGTTGGACTCTATGGCTACACCTTC. Its protein product is CASSIVGLYGYTF.